The rows below give T cell receptor beta chains drawn from one sample of a study of Ad26.COV2.S vaccination and SARS-CoV-2 variants. Sequenced by immunoSEQ multiplex PCR; TCRdb stores in-frame clones only, minus some. The sample holds some 270,000 clones, around 85% seen once. The sample was peripheral blood, taken in a trial of Ad26.COV2.S vaccine versus placebo. The source is a person between 18 and 65 years old who received the Ad26.COV2.S COVID-19 vaccine or a placebo. Both conserved end residues are part of each CDR3. D genes are given only for firm matches. Size is stated for part of the rows, as once, few or many counts, or as a class when the clone is expanded.

d_gene	j_gene	v_gene	abundance	CDR3aa
TRBD2	TRBJ2-2	TRBV2	.	CASRRGASGSGNTGELFF
TRBD1	TRBJ1-4	TRBV7-8	few	CASSLGQGATNEKLFF
TRBD1	TRBJ1-1	TRBV7-2	.	CASSFGQGRTEAFF
.	TRBJ2-3	TRBV5-1	.	CASSLDTDTQYF
TRBD2	TRBJ2-5	TRBV30	.	CAWSLRLAGQETQYF
.	TRBJ1-6	TRBV6-6	.	CASSKDGNSPLHF
.	TRBJ2-1	TRBV6-6	.	CACSQKTGQSSYNEQFF
.	TRBJ1-1	TRBV5-1	.	CASSKDSEAFF
.	TRBJ2-2	TRBV30	.	CAWGVGTGELFF
TRBD1	TRBJ1-5	TRBV19	.	CASSNRRQGGNQPQHF
TRBD1	TRBJ1-1	TRBV7-8	.	CASSQGASTEAFF
TRBD1	TRBJ1-5	TRBV2	.	CASSNAQGREGYSNQPQHF
.	TRBJ1-1	TRBV4-1	once	CASSPGPMNTEAFF
.	TRBJ1-5	TRBV7-8	few	CASSLKGNQPQHF
TRBD2	TRBJ2-1	TRBV14	.	CASSRGTSGRSSYNEQFF
.	TRBJ2-3	TRBV27	.	CASSPLRGAYTDTQYF
.	TRBJ1-1	TRBV15	.	CATSRDGAGRFGTEAFF
.	TRBJ1-2	TRBV6-5	.	CASSSIGGYTF
.	TRBJ2-1	TRBV27	.	CASSSGWGSYNEQFF
.	TRBJ1-1	TRBV19	.	CASSLQVLNTEAFF
.	TRBJ2-6	TRBV7-3	.	CASSLTRVGELSGANVLTF
.	TRBJ2-5	TRBV2	.	CASSLETQYF
.	TRBJ1-4	TRBV19	.	CASSEGPTNEKLFF
.	TRBJ1-2	TRBV5-1	.	CASSLGRTDYGYTF
.	TRBJ2-1	TRBV18	.	CASSPGQVAYNEQFF